This TCR beta chain appears in the sequencing data of a study of beta chain features in type 1 diabetes. Overall study results and limits: All four CD4+ subsets from Type 1 diabetes patients carried moderately but significantly shorter TCRB CDR3s.

The CDR3 contains 16 residues. Germline CDR1 and CDR2: MDHEN and SYDVKM. What was sequenced were expressed TCRB transcripts, since all of the isolated RNA had been reverse transcribed. Some clones are missing from TCRdb's copy, which holds only in-frame ones; the method was immunoSEQ multiplex PCR. The data show 850,000 to 900,000 clones, with about a sixth seen just once and about 0.02% held by the top ten. Regarding this clone: Its antigen remains unknown. A read error may produce the germline difference seen at one junction end.

Sequencing used naive CD4+ T cells from blood. This TCR came from a young woman in good health. This sequence joins TRBV28 and TRBJ2-5; no firm D call. The CDR3 DNA sequence: TGTGCCAGCAGTTTACGGTGGCATCCACGACAAGGGACCCAGTACTTC. The encoded protein is CASSLRWHPRQGTQYF. The entire variable domain, with the rest obtained from reference TRBV28 and TRBJ2-5, is as follows: DVKVTQSSRYLVKRTGEKVFLECVQDMDHENMFWYRQDPGLGLRLIYFSYDVKMKEKGDIPEGYSVSREKKERFSLILESASTNQTSMYLCASSLRWHPRQGTQYFGPGTRLLVL.